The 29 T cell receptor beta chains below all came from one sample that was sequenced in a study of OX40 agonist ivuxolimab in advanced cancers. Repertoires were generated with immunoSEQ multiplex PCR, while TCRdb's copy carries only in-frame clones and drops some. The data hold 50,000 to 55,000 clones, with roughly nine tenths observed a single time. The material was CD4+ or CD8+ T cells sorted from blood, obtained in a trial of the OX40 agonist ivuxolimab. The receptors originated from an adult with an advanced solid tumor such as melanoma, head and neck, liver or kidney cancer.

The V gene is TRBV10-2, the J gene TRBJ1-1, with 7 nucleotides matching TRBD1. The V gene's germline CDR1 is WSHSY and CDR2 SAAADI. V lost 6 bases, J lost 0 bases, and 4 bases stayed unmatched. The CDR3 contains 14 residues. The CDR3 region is CASRLGQLNTEAFF. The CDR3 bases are TGCGCCAGCAGATTGGGACAGTTGAACACTGAAGCTTTCTTT.

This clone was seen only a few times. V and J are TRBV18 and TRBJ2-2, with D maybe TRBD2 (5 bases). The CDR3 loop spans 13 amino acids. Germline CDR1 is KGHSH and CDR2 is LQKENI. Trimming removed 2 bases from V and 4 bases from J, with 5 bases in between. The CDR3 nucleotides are TGTGCCAGCTCACCAAGCGGCACCGGGGAGCTGTTTTTT. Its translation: CASSPSGTGELFF.

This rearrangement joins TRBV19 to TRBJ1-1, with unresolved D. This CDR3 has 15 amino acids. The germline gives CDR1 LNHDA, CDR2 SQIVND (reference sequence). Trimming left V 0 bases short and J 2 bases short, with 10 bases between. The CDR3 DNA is TGTGCCAGTAGTATAGATTCGGGAATCAACACTGAAGCTTTCTTT. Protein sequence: CASSIDSGINTEAFF.

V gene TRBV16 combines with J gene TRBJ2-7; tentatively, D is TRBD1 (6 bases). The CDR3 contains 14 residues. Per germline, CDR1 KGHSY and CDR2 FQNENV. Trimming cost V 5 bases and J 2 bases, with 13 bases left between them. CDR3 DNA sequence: TGTGCCAGCAGCTACGGGCAGGGGCCCTACGAGCAGTACTTC. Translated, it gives CASSYGQGPYEQYF.

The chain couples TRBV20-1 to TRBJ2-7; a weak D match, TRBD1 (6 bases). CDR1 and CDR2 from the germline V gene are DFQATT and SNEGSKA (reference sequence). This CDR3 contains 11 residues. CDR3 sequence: CSGVSSYEQYF. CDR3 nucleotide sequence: TGCTCAGGGGTCTCCTCCTACGAGCAGTACTTC.

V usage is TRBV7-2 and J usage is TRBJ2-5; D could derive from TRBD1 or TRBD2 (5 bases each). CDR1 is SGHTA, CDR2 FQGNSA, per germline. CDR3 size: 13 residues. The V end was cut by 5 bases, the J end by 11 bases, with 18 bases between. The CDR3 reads CASSPWDRLEQYF. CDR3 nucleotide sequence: TGTGCCAGCAGCCCGTGGGACCGCCTGGAGCAGTACTTC.

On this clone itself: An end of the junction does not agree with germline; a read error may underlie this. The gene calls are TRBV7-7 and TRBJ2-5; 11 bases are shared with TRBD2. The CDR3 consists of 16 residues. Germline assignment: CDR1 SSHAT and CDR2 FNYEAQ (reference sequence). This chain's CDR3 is CASSFLAGGPLETQYF. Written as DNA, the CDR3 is TGTGCTAGCAGCTTCTTAGCGGGGGGGCCGTTAGAGACCCAGTACTTC. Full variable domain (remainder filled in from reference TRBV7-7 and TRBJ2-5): GAGVSQSPRYKVTKRGQDVTLRCDPISSHATLYWYQQALGQGPEFLTYFNYEAQPDKSGLPSDRFSAERPEGSISTLTIQRTEQRDSAMYRCASSFLAGGPLETQYFGPGTRLLVL.

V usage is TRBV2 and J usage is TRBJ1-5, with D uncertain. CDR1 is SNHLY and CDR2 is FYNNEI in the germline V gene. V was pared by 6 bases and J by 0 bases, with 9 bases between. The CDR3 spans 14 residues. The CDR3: CASSRTDSNQPQHF. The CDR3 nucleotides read TGTGCCAGCAGCCGTACGGATAGCAATCAGCCCCAGCATTTT. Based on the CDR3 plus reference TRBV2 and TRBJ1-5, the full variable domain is EPEVTQTPSHQVTQMGQEVILRCVPISNHLYFYWYRQILGQKVEFLVSFYNNEISEKSEIFDDQFSVERPDGSNFTLKIRSTKLEDSAMYFCASSRTDSNQPQHFGDGTRLSIL.

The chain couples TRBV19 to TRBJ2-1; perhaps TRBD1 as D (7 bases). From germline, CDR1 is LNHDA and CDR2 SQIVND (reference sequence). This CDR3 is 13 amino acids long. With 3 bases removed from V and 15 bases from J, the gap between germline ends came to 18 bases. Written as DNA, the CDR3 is TGTGCCAGTAGTATGGAGGGGGCAGCCACCCGGTTCTTC. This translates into CASSMEGAATRFF.

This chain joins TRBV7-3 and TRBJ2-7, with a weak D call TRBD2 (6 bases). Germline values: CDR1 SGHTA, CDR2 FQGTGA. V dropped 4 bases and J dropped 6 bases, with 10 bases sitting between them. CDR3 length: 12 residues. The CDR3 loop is CASSSGGAEQYF. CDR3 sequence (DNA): TGTGCCAGCAGCTCAGGAGGGGCCGAGCAGTACTTC.

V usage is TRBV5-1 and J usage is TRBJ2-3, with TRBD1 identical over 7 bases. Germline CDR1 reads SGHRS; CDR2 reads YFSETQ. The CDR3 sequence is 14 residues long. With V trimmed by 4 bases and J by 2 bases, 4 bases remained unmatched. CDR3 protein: CASSQGENTDTQYF. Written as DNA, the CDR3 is TGCGCCAGCAGCCAGGGGGAAAACACAGATACGCAGTATTTT. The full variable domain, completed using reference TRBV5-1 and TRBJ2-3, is KAGVTQTPRYLIKTRGQQVTLSCSPISGHRSVSWYQQTPGQGLQFLFEYFSETQRNKGNFPGRFSGRQFSNSRSEMNVSTLELGDSALYLCASSQGENTDTQYFGPGTRLTVL.

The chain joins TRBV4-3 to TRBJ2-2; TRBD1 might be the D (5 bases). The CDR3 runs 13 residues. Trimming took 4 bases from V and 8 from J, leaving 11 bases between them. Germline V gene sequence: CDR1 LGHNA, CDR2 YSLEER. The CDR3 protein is CASSPTNRGELFF. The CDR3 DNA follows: TGCGCCAGCAGCCCCACCAACAGGGGGGAGCTGTTTTTT.

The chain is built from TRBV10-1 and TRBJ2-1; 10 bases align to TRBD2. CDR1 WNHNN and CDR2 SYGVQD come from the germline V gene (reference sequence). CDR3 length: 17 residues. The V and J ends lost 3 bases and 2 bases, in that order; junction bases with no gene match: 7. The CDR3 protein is CASSDSGLAVTYNEQFF. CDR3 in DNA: TGCGCCAGCAGTGACTCTGGACTAGCGGTTACCTACAATGAGCAGTTCTTC.

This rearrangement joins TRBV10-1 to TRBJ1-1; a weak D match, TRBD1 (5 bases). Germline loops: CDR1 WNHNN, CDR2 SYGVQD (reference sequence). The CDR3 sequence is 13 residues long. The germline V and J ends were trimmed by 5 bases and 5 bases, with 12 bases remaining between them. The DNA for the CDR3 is TGCGCCAGCAGTCGGGGCTCCTGGACTGAAGCTTTCTTT. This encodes CASSRGSWTEAFF.

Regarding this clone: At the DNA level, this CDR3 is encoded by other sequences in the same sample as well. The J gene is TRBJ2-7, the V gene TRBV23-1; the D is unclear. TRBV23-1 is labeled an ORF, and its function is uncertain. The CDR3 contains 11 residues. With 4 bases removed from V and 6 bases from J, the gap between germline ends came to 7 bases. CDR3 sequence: CASSPSCEQYF. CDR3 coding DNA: TGCGCCAGCAGTCCCAGTTGCGAGCAGTACTTC.

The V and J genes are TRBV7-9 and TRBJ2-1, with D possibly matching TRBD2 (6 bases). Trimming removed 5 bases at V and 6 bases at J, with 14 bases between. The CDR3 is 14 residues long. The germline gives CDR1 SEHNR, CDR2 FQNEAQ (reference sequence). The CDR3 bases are TGTGCCAGCAGCCCCCTCGGGGGTGGCAATGAGCAGTTCTTC. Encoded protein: CASSPLGGGNEQFF.

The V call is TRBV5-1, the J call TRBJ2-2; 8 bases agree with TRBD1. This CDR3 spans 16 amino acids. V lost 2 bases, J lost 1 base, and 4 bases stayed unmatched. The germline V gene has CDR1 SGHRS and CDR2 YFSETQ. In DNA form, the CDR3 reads TGCGCCAGCAGCTTTACCGGGACAGGGAACACCGGGGAGCTGTTTTTT. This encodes CASSFTGTGNTGELFF.

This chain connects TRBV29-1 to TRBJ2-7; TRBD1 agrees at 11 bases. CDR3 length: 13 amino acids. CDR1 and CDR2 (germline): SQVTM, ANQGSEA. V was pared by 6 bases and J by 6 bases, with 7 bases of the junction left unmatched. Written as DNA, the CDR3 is TGCAGCGTGACTTGGACAGGGGGCGGCGAGCAGTACTTC. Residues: CSVTWTGGGEQYF.

The CDR3: CASSLGGADEKLFF. For the CDR3, the DNA is TGTGCCAGCTCACTGGGGGGCGCGGATGAAAAACTGTTTTTT. The chain combines TRBV18 with TRBJ1-4; TRBD1 might be the D (6 bases). CDR1 and CDR2 from the germline V gene are KGHSH and LQKENI. The CDR3 contains 14 residues. The V end lost 4 bases, the J end lost 6 bases, and 12 bases lay between the germline ends.

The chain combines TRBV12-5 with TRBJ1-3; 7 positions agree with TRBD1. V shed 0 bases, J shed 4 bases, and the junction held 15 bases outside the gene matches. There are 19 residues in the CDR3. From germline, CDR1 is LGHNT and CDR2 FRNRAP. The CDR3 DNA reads TGTGCTAGTGGTTTGGTAACAGGGGTCGCCGGGGTTAGGGGAAACACCATATATTTT. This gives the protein CASGLVTGVAGVRGNTIYF.

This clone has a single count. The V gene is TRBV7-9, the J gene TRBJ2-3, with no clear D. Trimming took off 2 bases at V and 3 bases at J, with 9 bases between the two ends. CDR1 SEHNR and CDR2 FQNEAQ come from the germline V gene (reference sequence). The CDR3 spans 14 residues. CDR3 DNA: TGTGCCAGCAGCTTAATGGGAATGACAGATACGCAGTATTTT. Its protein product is CASSLMGMTDTQYF.

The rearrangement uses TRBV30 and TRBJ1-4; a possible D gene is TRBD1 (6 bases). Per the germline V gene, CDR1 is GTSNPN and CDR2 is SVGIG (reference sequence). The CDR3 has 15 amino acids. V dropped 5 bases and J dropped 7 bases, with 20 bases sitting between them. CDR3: CAWLKGGFDFEKLFF. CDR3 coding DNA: TGTGCCTGGCTCAAGGGGGGGTTCGATTTTGAAAAACTGTTTTTT.

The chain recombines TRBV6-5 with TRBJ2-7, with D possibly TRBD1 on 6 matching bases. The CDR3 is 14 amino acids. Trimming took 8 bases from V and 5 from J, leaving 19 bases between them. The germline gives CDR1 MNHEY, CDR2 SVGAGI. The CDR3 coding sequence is TGTGCCAGCCTTTCCGGGACAAGGGCCCACGAGCAGTACTTC. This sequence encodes CASLSGTRAHEQYF.

The CDR3 loop is CASKGQGLAQETQYF. DNA of the CDR3: TGTGCCAGCAAAGGACAGGGGTTAGCCCAAGAGACCCAGTACTTC. The rearrangement links TRBV28 to TRBJ2-5, with 9 bases that match TRBD1. J gave up 1 base and V 7 bases, and 7 bases lay outside the gene matches. This CDR3 has 15 residues. Germline-derived CDR1 and CDR2 are MDHEN and SYDVKM.

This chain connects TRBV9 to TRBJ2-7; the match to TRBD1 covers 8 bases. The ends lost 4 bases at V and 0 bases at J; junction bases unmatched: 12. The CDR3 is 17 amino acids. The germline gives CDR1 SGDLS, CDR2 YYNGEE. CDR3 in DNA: TGTGCCAGCAGCCCGGCCCCAGGGGGCTGGAGCTCCTACGAGCAGTACTTC. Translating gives CASSPAPGGWSSYEQYF.

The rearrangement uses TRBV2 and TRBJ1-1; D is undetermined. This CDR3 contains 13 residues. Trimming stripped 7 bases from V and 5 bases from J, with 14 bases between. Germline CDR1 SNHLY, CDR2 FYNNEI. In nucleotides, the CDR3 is TGTGCCAGCAACAAGGAACGAGGGACTGAAGCTTTCTTT. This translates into CASNKERGTEAFF. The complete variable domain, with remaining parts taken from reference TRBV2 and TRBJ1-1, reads EPEVTQTPSHQVTQMGQEVILRCVPISNHLYFYWYRQILGQKVEFLVSFYNNEISEKSEIFDDQFSVERPDGSNFTLKIRSTKLEDSAMYFCASNKERGTEAFFGQGTRLTVV.

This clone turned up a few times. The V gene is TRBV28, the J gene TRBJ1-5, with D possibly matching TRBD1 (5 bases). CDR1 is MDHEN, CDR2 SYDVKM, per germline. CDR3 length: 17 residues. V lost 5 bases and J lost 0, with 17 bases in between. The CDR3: CASSKGGGRYSNQPQHF. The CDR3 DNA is TGTGCCAGCAGTAAGGGTGGGGGACGGTATAGCAATCAGCCCCAGCATTTT.

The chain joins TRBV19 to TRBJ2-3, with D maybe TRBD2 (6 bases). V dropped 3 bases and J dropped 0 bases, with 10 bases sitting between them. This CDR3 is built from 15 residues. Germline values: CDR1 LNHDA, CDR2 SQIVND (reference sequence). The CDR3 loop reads CASSMALASTDTQYF. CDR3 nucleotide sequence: TGTGCCAGTAGTATGGCACTAGCTAGCACAGATACGCAGTATTTT.

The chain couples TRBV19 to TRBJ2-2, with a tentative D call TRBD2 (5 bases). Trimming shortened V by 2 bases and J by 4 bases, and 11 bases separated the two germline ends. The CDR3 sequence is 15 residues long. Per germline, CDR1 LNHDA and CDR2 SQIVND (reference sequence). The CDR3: CASSISAGGTGELFF. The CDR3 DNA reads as TGTGCCAGTAGTATATCGGCCGGAGGCACCGGGGAGCTGTTTTTT.